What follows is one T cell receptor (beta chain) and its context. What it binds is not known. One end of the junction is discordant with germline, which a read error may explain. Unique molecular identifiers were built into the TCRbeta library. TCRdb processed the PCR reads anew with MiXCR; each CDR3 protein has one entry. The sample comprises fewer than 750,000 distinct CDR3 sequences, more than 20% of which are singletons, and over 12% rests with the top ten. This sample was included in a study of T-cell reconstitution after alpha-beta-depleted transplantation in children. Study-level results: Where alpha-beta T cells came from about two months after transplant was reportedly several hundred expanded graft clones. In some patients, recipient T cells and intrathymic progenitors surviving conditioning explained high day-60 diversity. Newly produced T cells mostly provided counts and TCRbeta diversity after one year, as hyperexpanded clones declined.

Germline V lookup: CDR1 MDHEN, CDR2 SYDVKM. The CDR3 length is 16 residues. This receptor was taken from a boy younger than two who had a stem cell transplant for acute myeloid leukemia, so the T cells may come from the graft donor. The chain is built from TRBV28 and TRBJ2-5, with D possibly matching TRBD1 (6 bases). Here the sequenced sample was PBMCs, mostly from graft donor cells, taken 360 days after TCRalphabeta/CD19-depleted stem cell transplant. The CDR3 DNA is TGTGCCGGCAGTTCCCCCGACCGGGACACCAAAGAGACCCAGTACTTC. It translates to CAGSSPDRDTKETQYF. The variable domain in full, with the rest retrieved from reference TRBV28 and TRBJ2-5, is DVKVTQSSRYLVKRTGEKVFLECVQDMDHENMFWYRQDPGLGLRLIYFSYDVKMKEKGDIPEGYSVSREKKERFSLILESASTNQTSMYLCAGSSPDRDTKETQYFGPGTRLLVL.